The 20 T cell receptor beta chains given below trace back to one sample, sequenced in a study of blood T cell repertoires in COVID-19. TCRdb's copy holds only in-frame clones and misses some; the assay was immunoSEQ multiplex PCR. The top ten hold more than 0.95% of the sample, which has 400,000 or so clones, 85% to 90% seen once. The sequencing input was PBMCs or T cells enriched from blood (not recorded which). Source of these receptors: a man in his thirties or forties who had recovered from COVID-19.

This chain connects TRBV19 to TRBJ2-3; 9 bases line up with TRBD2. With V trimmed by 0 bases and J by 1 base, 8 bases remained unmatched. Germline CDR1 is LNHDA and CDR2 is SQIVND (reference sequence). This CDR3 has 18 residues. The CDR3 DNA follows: TGTGCCAGTAGTATAGACGCGGGAGGGCCGTATGGCACAGATACGCAGTATTTT. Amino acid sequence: CASSIDAGGPYGTDTQYF.

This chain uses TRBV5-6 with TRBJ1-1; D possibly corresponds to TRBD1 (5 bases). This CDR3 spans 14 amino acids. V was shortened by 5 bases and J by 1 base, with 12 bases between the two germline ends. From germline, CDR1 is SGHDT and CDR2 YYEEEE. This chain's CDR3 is CASRPGGENTEAFF. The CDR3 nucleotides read TGTGCCAGCAGACCTGGGGGGGAGAACACTGAAGCTTTCTTT. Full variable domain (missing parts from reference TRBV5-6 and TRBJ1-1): DAGVTQSPTHLIKTRGQQVTLRCSPKSGHDTVSWYQQALGQGPQFIFQYYEEEERQRGNFPDRFSGHQFPNYSSELNVNALLLGDSALYLCASRPGGENTEAFFGQGTRLTVV.

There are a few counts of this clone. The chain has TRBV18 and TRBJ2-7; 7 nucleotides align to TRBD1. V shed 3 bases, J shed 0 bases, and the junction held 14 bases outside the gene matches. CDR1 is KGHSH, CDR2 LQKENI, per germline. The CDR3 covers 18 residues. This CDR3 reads CASSPGTAAFRSSYEQYF. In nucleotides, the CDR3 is TGTGCCAGCTCACCCGGGACAGCGGCTTTCAGGAGCTCCTACGAGCAGTACTTC.

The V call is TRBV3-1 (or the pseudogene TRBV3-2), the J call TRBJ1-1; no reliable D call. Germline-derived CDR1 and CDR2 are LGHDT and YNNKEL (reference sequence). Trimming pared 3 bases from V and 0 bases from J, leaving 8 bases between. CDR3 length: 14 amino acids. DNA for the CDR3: TGTGCCAGCAGCCAGGTACACCTGAACACTGAAGCTTTCTTT. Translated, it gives CASSQVHLNTEAFF.

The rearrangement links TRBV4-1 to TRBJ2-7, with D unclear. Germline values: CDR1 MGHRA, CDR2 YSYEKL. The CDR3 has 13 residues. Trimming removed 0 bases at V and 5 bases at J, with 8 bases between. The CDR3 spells CASSQDLIDEQYF. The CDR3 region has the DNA TGCGCCAGCAGCCAAGATTTAATTGACGAGCAGTACTTC.

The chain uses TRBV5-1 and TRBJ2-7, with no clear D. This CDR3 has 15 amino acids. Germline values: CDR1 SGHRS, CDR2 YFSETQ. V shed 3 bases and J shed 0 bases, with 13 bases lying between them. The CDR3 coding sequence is TGCGCCAGCAGCTCCGAACCTGTTAGCTCCTACGAGCAGTACTTC. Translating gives CASSSEPVSSYEQYF. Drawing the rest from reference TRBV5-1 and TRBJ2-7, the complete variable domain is KAGVTQTPRYLIKTRGQQVTLSCSPISGHRSVSWYQQTPGQGLQFLFEYFSETQRNKGNFPGRFSGRQFSNSRSEMNVSTLELGDSALYLCASSSEPVSSYEQYFGPGTRLTVT.

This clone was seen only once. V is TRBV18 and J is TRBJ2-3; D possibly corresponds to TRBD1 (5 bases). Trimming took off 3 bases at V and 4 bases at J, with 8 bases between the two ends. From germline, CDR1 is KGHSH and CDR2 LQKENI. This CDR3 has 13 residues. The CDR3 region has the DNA TGTGCCAGCTCACCTCTCAGGGCAGATACGCAGTATTTT. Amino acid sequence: CASSPLRADTQYF.

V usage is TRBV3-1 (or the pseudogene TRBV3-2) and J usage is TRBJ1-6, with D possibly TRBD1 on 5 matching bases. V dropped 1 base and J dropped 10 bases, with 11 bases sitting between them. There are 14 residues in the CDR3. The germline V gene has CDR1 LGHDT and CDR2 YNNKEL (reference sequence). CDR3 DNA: TGTGCCAGCAGCCAAGGTCAGGGTAACTCACCCCTCCACTTT. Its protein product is CASSQGQGNSPLHF.

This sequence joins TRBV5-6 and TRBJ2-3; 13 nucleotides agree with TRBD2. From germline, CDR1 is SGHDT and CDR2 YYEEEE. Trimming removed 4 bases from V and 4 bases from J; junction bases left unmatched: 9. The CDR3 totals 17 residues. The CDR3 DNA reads TGTGCCAGCAGCATTGGACTAGCGGGAGTTGCGGCAGATACGCAGTATTTT. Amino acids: CASSIGLAGVAADTQYF.

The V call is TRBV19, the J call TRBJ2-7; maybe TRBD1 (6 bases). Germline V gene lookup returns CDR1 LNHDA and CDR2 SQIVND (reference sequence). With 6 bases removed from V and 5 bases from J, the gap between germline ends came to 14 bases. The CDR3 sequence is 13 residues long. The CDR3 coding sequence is TGTGCCAGTAGACCGACAACAGGGAACGAGCAGTACTTC. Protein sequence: CASRPTTGNEQYF.

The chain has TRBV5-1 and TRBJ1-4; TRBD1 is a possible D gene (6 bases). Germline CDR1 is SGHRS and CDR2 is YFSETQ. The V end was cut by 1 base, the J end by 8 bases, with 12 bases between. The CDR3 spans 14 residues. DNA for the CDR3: TGCGCCAGCAGCTTGACAGGGATAAAAGAAAAACTGTTTTTT. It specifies CASSLTGIKEKLFF.

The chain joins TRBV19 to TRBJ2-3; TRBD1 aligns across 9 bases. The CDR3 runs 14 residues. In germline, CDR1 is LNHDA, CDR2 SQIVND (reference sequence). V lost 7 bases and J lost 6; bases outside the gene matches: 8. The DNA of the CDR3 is TGTGCCAGTAAGGGACAGGGATTCACCGATACGCAGTATTTT. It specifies CASKGQGFTDTQYF. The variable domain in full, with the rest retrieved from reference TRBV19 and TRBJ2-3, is DGGITQSPKYLFRKEGQNVTLSCEQNLNHDAMYWYRQDPGQGLRLIYYSQIVNDFQKGDIAEGYSVSREKKESFPLTVTSAQKNPTAFYLCASKGQGFTDTQYFGPGTRLTVL.

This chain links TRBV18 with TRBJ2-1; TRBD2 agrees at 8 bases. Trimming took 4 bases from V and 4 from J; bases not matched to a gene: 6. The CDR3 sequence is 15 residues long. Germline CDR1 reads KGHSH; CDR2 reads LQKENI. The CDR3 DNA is TGTGCCAGCTCACAAAGCGGGGGTGGGTACAATGAGCAGTTCTTC. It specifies CASSQSGGGYNEQFF.

Here the CDR3 reads CASSPTSGRAGELFF. The CDR3 DNA sequence: TGCGCCAGCAGCCCTACTAGCGGGAGGGCCGGGGAGCTGTTTTTT. The chain uses TRBV5-1 and TRBJ2-2; the match to TRBD2 covers 13 bases. The CDR3 length is 15 residues. After removal of 4 bases from V and 6 bases from J, the junction contained 3 bases not matched to a gene. From germline, CDR1 is SGHRS and CDR2 YFSETQ.

CDR3 sequence: CAIRSDGTGNEKLFF. CDR3 nucleotide sequence: TGTGCCATCAGATCCGACGGGACAGGGAATGAAAAACTGTTTTTT. The gene calls are TRBV10-3 and TRBJ1-4; TRBD1 matches at 9 bases. V shed 6 bases, J shed 5 bases, and the junction held 7 bases outside the gene matches. Germline values: CDR1 ENHRY, CDR2 SYGVKD. The CDR3 has 15 amino acids.

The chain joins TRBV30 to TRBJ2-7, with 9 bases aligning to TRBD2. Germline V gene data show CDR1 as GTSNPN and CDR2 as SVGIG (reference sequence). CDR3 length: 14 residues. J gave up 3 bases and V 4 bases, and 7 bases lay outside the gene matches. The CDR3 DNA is TGTGCCTGGAAGAGCTATAGCGGGAGCTACGAGCAGTACTTC. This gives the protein CAWKSYSGSYEQYF.

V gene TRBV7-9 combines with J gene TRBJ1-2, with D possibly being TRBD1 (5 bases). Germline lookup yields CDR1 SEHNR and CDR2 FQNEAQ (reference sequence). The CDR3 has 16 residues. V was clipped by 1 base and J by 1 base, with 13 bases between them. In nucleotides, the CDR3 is TGTGCCAGCAGCTTAGAATTTGCAGGGAATAACTATGGCTACACCTTC. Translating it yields CASSLEFAGNNYGYTF.

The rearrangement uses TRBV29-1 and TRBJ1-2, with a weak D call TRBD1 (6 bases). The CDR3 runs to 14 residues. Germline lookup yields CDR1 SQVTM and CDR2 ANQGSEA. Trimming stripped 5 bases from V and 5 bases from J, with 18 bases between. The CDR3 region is CSVWGGASLYGYTF. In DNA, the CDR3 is TGCAGCGTTTGGGGGGGCGCCTCCTTATATGGCTACACCTTC.

CDR3 coding DNA: TGCGCCAGCAGCGCGTGGGGACAGGGGATCGGGGAGCTGTTTTTT. It encodes CASSAWGQGIGELFF. The J gene is TRBJ2-2, the V gene TRBV5-1, with 10 nucleotides matching TRBD1. In germline, CDR1 is SGHRS, CDR2 YFSETQ. This CDR3 has 15 residues. Unmatched junction bases numbered 7, after V lost 4 bases and J lost 7 bases.

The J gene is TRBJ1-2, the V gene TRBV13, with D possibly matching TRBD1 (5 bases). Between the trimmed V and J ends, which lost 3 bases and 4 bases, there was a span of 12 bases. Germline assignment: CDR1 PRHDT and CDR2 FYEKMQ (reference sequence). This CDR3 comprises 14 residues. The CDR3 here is CASSFKGSPYGYTF. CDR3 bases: TGTGCCAGCAGCTTTAAGGGGTCTCCCTATGGCTACACCTTC.